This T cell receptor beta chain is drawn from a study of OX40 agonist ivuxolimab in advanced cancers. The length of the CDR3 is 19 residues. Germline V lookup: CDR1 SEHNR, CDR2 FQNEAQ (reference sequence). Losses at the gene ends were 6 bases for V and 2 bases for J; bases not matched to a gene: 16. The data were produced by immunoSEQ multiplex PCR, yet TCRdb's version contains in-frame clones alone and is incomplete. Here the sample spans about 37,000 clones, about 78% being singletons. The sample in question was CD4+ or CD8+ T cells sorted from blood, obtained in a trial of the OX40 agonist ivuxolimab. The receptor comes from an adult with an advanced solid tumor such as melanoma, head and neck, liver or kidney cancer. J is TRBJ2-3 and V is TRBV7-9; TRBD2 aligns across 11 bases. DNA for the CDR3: TGTGCCAGCAGTCTTTCCTCTCTAGCGGGGGGCCGATTCACAGATACGCAGTATTTT. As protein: CASSLSSLAGGRFTDTQYF. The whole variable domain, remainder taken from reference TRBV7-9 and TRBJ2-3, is DTGVSQNPRHKITKRGQNVTFRCDPISEHNRLYWYRQTLGQGPEFLTYFQNEAQLEKSRLLSDRFSAERPKGSFSTLEIQRTEQGDSAMYLCASSLSSLAGGRFTDTQYFGPGTRLTVL.